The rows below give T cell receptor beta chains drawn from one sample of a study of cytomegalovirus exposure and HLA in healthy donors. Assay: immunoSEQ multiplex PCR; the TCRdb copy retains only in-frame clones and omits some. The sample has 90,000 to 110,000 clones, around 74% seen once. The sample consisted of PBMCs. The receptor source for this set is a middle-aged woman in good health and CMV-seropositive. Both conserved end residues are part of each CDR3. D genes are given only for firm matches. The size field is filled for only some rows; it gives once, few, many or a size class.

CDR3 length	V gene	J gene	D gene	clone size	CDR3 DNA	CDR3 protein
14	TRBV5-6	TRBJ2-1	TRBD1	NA	TGTGCCAGCAGCCCCGGGACAGTTTACAATGAGCAGTTCTTC	CASSPGTVYNEQFF
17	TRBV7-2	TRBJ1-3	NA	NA	TGTGCCAGCAGCTTCAGTCTTAGAGGGTTCTCTGGAAGCACCATATATTTT	CASSFSLRGFSGSTIYF
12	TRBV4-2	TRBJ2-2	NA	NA	TGTGCCAGCAGCCAATCGGTCGGGGAGCTGTTTTTT	CASSQSVGELFF
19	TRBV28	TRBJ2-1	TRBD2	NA	TGTGCCAGCAGTACTACTCAAATCCGACTAGCGGGAGTTTTCAATGAGCAGTTCTTC	CASSTTQIRLAGVFNEQFF
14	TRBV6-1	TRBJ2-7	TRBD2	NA	TGTGCCAGCAGTGGCTCAATGGGAGGGTACGAGCAGTACTTC	CASSGSMGGYEQYF
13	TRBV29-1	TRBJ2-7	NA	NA	TGCAGCGTGGCACCGGAGGTAGGCTACGAGCAGTACTTC	CSVAPEVGYEQYF
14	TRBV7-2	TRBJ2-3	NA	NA	TGTGCCAGCAGCTTGGCGGGGAGGACAGATACGCAGTATTTT	CASSLAGRTDTQYF
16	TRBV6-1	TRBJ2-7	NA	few	TGTGCCAGCAGTGATTCGAGTCGGGGGAGAGGTCCCGAGCAGTACTTC	CASSDSSRGRGPEQYF
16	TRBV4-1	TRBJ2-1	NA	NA	TGCGCCAGCAGCCAAGATAGGAGGGCAGGGTACAATGAGCAGTTCTTC	CASSQDRRAGYNEQFF
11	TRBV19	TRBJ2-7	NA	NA	TGTGCCAGTAGTATATCGGACGAGCAGTACTTC	CASSISDEQYF
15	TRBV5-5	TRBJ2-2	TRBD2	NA	TGTGCCAGCACCCGTGGACTAGCGGGAGCCGGGGAGCTGTTTTTT	CASTRGLAGAGELFF
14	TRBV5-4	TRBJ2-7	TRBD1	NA	TGTGCCAGCAGCCGACAGGGACCTACCTACGAGCAGTACTTC	CASSRQGPTYEQYF
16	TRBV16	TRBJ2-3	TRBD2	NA	TGTGCCAGCAGCCTTGGGACTAGCCTCCGCACAGATACGCAGTATTTT	CASSLGTSLRTDTQYF
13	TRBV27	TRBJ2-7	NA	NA	TGTGCCAGCAGTTTTCAGGGACATTACGAGCAGTACTTC	CASSFQGHYEQYF
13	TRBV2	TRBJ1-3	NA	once	TGTGCCAGGGAGGGACCTTCTGGAAACACCATATATTTT	CAREGPSGNTIYF
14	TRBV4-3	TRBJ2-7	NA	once	TGCGCCAGCAGCCAAGGCGACAGCTCCTACGAGCAGTACTTC	CASSQGDSSYEQYF
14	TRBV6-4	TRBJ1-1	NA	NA	TGTGCCAGCAGTGAAACAGGGTACCACACTGAAGCTTTCTTT	CASSETGYHTEAFF
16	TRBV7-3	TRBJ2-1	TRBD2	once	TGTTCCAGCAGCTTGGGACTAGCGGGGGGTATCGATGAGCAGTTCTTC	CSSSLGLAGGIDEQFF
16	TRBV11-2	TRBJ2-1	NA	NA	TGTGCCAGCAGTCGACTAGAGCGGACTTTCACGAATGAGCAGTTCTTC	CASSRLERTFTNEQFF
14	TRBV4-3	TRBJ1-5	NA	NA	TGCGCCAGCAGCCAAGACTCAGGGGATCAGCCCCAGCATTTT	CASSQDSGDQPQHF
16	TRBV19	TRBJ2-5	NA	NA	TGTGCCAGTAGTATCGGTTGGGGGCCCACCCAAGAGACCCAGTACTTC	CASSIGWGPTQETQYF
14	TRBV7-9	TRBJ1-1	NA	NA	TGTGCCAGCAGCTTAATCCTATCGAACACTGAAGCTTTCTTT	CASSLILSNTEAFF
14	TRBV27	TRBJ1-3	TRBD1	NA	TGTGCCAGCAGTCGGACAGGGGCGGGGGACACCATATATTTT	CASSRTGAGDTIYF
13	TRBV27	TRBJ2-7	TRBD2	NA	TGTGCCAGCAGAGGGACTAGTGGCTACGAGCAGTACTTC	CASRGTSGYEQYF
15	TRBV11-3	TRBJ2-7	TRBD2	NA	TGTGCCAGCACCCTTTCCACTAGCGGGTTATACGAGCAGTACTTC	CASTLSTSGLYEQYF
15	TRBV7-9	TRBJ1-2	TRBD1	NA	TGTGCCAGCAGCTTAGCGTTGACAGGGGGCCATGGCTACACCTTC	CASSLALTGGHGYTF
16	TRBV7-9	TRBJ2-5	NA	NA	TGTGCCAGCAGCTTGTGGGGAGGCAGATACCAAGAGACCCAGTACTTC	CASSLWGGRYQETQYF
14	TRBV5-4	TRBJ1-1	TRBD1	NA	TGTGCCAGCAGCCGCGACAGGGTCGGAAATGAAGCTTTCTTT	CASSRDRVGNEAFF
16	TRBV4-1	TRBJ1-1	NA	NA	TGCGCCAGCAGCTCCCACAGACCGGGGGGGGATATTGAAGCTTTCTTT	CASSSHRPGGDIEAFF
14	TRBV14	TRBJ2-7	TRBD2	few	TGTGCCAGCAGCCAGATGGGACTATACTACGAGCAGTACTTC	CASSQMGLYYEQYF
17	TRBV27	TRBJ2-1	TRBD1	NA	TGTGCCAGCAGTTTATCGATCTTGGACAGGGCCATTGGTGAGCAGTTCTTC	CASSLSILDRAIGEQFF
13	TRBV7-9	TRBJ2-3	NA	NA	TGTGCCAGCAGCTTCACAGGCGCCGGGACGCAGTATTTT	CASSFTGAGTQYF
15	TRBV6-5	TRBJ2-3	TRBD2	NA	TGTGCCAGCAGTTTTCGCGGGGGGATTAGAGATACGCAGTATTTT	CASSFRGGIRDTQYF
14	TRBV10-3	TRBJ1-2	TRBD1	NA	TGTGCCATCAGTGAGGATGACAGGGGCTATGGCTACACCTTC	CAISEDDRGYGYTF
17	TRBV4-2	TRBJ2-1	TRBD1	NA	TGTGCCAGCAGCCAAGATCAAGGGGACAGGGGCAATAATGAGCAGTTCTTC	CASSQDQGDRGNNEQFF
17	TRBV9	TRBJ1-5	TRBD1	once	TGTGCCAGCAGCGTAGGGACAGGTTTTGATCAGGACCAGCCCCAGCATTTT	CASSVGTGFDQDQPQHF
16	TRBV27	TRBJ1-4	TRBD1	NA	TGTGCCAGCAGTTGGAGGTGGGGACAGATTAATGAAAAACTGTTTTTT	CASSWRWGQINEKLFF
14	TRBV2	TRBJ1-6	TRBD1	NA	TGTGCCAGCAGTCCGACAGGGGTAAGCTCACCCCTCCACTTT	CASSPTGVSSPLHF
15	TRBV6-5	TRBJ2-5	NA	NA	TGTGCCAGCAGTTACTCGGAACAGGTGCAAGAGACCCAGTACTTC	CASSYSEQVQETQYF
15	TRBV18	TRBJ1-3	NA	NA	TGTGCCAGCTCACCCTCCAGGGGAAGTTTAAACACCATATATTTT	CASSPSRGSLNTIYF
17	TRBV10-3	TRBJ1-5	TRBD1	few	TGTGCCATCAGTGAGCCGGGACAGGGAGCGAGCAATCAGCCCCAGCATTTT	CAISEPGQGASNQPQHF
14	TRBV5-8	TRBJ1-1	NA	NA	TGTGCCAGCAGCTTGGGGGGCCGGTACACTGAAGCTTTCTTT	CASSLGGRYTEAFF